This T cell receptor beta chain emerged from a study of shared clonotypes between healthy human individuals. Germline CDR1 SGHTS, CDR2 YDEGEE. This CDR3 spans 17 amino acids. V was clipped by 0 bases and J by 0 bases; unmatched bases: 7. Healthy HIV-negative adults with no recent acute infections or vaccinations were recruited as donors. Details on this clone: The antigen remains undetermined.

Methods used by the authors: ImmunoSEQ gave junction-only sequences without quality scores, so filtering differed. The protocol was immunoSEQ multiplex PCR, while the TCRdb copy is restricted to in-frame clones and leaves out a portion. The DNA was the basis for D and trimming; V, J and clone size are from that table. Of approximately 350,000 clones listed, about 74% are singletons. Study-wide results and limits: Around 5.4% of naive CD4 clonotypes were common to a handful of donors. Larger richness was generally estimated for naive than memory subsets.

The chain uses TRBV5-8 and TRBJ1-1, with TRBD1 matching 8 bases. The sample taken for sequencing was memory CD4+ T cells sorted from blood. Subset in this sample: CD45RA-negative fraction. The source of this sequence is a man younger than 40 in good health. In DNA, the CDR3 is TGTGCCAGCAGCTTGGGCGGTTACAGGGGGATGAACACTGAAGCTTTCTTT. This encodes CASSLGGYRGMNTEAFF.